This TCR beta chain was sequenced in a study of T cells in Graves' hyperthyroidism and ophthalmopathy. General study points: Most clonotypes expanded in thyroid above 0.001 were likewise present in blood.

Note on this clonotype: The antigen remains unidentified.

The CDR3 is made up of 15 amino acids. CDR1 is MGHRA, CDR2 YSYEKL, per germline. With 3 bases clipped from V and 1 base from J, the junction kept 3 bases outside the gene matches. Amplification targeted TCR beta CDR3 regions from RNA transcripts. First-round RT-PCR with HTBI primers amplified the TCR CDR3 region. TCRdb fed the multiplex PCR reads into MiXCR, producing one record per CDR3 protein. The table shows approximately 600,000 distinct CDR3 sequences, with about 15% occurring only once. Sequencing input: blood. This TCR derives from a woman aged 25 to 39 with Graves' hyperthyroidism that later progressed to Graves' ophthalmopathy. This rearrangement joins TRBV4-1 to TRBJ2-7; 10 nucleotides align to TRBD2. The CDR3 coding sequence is TGCGCCAGCAGCCAGCTAGCGGGAGCGTCCTACGAGCAGTACTTC. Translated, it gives CASSQLAGASYEQYF.